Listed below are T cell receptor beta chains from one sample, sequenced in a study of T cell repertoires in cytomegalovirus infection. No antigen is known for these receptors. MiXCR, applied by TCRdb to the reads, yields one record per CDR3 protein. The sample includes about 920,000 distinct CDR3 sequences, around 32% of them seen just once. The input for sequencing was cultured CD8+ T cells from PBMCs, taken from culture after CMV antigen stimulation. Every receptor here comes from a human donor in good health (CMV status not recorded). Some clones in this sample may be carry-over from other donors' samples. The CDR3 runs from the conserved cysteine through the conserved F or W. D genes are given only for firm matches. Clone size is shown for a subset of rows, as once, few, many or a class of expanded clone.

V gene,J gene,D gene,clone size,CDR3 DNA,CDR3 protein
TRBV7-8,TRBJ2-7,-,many,TGTGCCAGCAGCTTAGAGCGTGTTTACGAGCAGTACTTC,CASSLERVYEQYF
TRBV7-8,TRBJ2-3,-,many,TGTGCCAGCAGCCGAGGGGCAGGAGACACAGATACGCAGTATTTT,CASSRGAGDTDTQYF
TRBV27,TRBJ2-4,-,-,TGTGCCAGCACCCCTCTAGAGGGATCAGCCAAAAACATTCAGTACTTC,CASTPLEGSAKNIQYF
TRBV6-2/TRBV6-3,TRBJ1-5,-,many,TGTGCCAGCAGCGAGAGGGTTGGACAGCCCCAGCATTTT,CASSERVGQPQHF
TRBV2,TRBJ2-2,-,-,TGTGCCAGCAGTGAAGCGCCTGGGGACGGGGAGCTGTTTTTT,CASSEAPGDGELFF
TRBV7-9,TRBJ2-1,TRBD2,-,TGTGCCAGCAGCCCATGGACTAGCGGGGGGAGGGACTACAATGAGCAGTTCTTC,CASSPWTSGGRDYNEQFF
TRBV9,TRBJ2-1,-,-,TGTGCCAGCAGCGTCTTGGGGACTCTGAGCTCCTACAATGAGCAGTTCTTC,CASSVLGTLSSYNEQFF
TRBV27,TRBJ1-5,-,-,TGTGCCAGCAGTTTCCTCGGGGGGGCGAGCAATCAGCCCCAGCATTTT,CASSFLGGASNQPQHF
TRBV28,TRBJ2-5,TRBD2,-,TGTGCCAGCAGTTTGGGGTCCCTGGCGGGGGTAGAGACCCAGTACTTC,CASSLGSLAGVETQYF
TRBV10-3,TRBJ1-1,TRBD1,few,TGTGCCATCAGTGAGTTAGGGGGCATGAACACTGAAGCTTTCTTT,CAISELGGMNTEAFF
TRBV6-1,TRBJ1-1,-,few,TGTGCCAGCAGTGAAGAGGGGGGGATGAACACTGAAGCTTTCTTT,CASSEEGGMNTEAFF
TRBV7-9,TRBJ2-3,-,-,TGTGCCAGCAGCTTAGTCTCTGGGCCCAGCACAGATACGCAGTATTTT,CASSLVSGPSTDTQYF
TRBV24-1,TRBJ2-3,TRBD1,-,TGTGCCACCGGACAGGGGGCGGACTCAGATACGCAGTATTTT,CATGQGADSDTQYF
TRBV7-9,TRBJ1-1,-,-,TGTGCCAGCAGCGCCCCAATGTACACTGAAGCTTTCTTT,CASSAPMYTEAFF
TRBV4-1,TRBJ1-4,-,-,TGCGCCAGCAGCCCAGGACAGCTTAATGAAAAACTGTTTTTT,CASSPGQLNEKLFF
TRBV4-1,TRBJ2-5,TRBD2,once,TGCGCCAGCAGCCAAAAGACAGGACTAGCGCGGGAGACCCAGTACTTC,CASSQKTGLARETQYF
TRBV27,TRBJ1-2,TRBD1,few,TGTGCCAGCAGTATGACAGGGGGCGGATATGGCTACACCTTC,CASSMTGGGYGYTF
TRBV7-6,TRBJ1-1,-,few,TGTGCTAGCAGCTTAGGATCTGGAGGGGAAGCTTTCTTT,CASSLGSGGEAFF
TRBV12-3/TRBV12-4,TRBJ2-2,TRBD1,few,TGTGCCAGCAGTCCAGGCCCGGGACAGGGCGCCGGGGAGCTGTTTTTT,CASSPGPGQGAGELFF
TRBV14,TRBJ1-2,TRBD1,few,TGTGCCAGCAGCCAAGATTTCTGGGGACAGGGAGGACCGGCTAACTATGGCTACACCTTC,CASSQDFWGQGGPANYGYTF
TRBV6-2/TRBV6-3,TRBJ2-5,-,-,TGTGCCAGCAGTTACTCGAGACAGAACCAACAAGAGACCCAGTACTTC,CASSYSRQNQQETQYF
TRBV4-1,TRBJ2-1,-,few,TGCGCCAGCAGCAAGCATAGCGGCAGCTCCTACAATGAGCAGTTCTTC,CASSKHSGSSYNEQFF
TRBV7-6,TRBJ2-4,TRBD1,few,TGTGCCAGCAGCGGCAGGACAGGGCGCGGGGACATTCAGTACTTC,CASSGRTGRGDIQYF
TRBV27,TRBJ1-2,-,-,TGTGCCAGCAGTTTTCCAGGGGCCTATGGCTACACCTTC,CASSFPGAYGYTF
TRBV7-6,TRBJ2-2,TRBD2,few,TGTGCCAGCAGCGCCACTAGCGGGGCTAGAGGCACCGGGGAGCTGTTTTTT,CASSATSGARGTGELFF
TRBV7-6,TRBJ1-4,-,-,TGTGCCAGCAGCGACGGAGGTGGGAATGAAAAACTGTTTTTT,CASSDGGGNEKLFF
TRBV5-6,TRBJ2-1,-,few,TGTGCCAGCAGCTTGGACAGGGTCAGCTCCTACAATGAGCAGTTCTTC,CASSLDRVSSYNEQFF
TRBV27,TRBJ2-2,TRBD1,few,TGTGCCAGCAGCTTATCCCTGGGGCTGGGACAGCTGACCGGGGAGCTGTTTTTT,CASSLSLGLGQLTGELFF
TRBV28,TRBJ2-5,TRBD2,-,TGTGCCAGCAGTCTGCGGACTAGCGGGGTCCAAGAGACCCAGTACTTC,CASSLRTSGVQETQYF
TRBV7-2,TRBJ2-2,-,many,TGTGCCAGCAGCCACAGATGGGGCACCGGGGAGCTGTTTTTT,CASSHRWGTGELFF
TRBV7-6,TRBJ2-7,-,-,TGTGCCAGCAGCTTAGCCGGACATCCCTACGAGCAGTACTTC,CASSLAGHPYEQYF
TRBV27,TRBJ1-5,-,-,TGTGCCAGCAGCGAGGGCAATCAGCCCCGGCATTTT,CASSEGNQPRHF
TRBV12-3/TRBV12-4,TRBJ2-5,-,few,TGTGCCAGCAGTTTATTGGAGGGCCAGGTCCAGTACTTC,CASSLLEGQVQYF
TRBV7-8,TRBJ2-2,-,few,TGTGCCAGCAGCTCCTTGTACACCGGGGAGCTGTTTTTT,CASSSLYTGELFF
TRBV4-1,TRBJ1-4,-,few,TGCGCCAGCAGCCAAGCCCCCTCAGATTCAGCGCCCAATGAAAAACTGTTTTTT,CASSQAPSDSAPNEKLFF
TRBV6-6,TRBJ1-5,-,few,TGTGCCAGCAGTTACGGGGGGCGAAGCAATCAGCCCCAGCATTTT,CASSYGGRSNQPQHF
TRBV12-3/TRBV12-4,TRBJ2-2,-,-,TGTGCCAGCAGTTACCTTGTAGTCAGGGAGCTGTTTTTT,CASSYLVVRELFF
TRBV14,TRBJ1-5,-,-,TGTGCCAGCAGCCGACCAGGCCCCAATCAGCCCCAGCATTTT,CASSRPGPNQPQHF
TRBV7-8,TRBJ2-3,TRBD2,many,TGTGCCAGCAGCACGGGACTAGCGGGGTTTCAGGATACGCAGTATTTT,CASSTGLAGFQDTQYF
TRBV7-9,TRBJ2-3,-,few,TGTGCCAGCAGCTTCAGGATATCAGACACAGATACGCAGTATTTT,CASSFRISDTDTQYF
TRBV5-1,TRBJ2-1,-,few,TGCGCCAGCAGCTTCCCAGGTGGGAGAGCCAACAATGAGCAGTTCTTC,CASSFPGGRANNEQFF
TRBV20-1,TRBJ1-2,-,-,TGCAGTGCTAGACAGCAGGTTGAGGGTGGCTACACCTTC,CSARQQVEGGYTF
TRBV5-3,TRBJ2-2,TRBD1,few,TGTGCCAGCAGCCTAAGACAGGGGGCGCCCACCGGGGAGCTGTTTTTT,CASSLRQGAPTGELFF
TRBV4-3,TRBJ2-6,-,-,TGCGCCAACAGCCAAGATAAGGCTTGGAAGAGCTCTGGGGCCAACGTCCTGACTTTC,CANSQDKAWKSSGANVLTF
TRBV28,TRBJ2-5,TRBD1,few,TGTGCCAGCAGTGGCAAGGACAGGGGGAGACAAGAGACCCAGTACTTC,CASSGKDRGRQETQYF
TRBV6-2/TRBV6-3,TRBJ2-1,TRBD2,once,TGTGCCAGCAGTTACCGGGGGGGGGGGAATGAGCAGTTCTTC,CASSYRGGGNEQFF
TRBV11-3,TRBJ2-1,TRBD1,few,TGTGCCAGCAGCAACCCGGGACAGAAATACAATGAGCAGTTCTTC,CASSNPGQKYNEQFF
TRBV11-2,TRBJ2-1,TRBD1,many,TGTGCCAGCAGTTCACCGGGACAGGGGACCTACAATGAGCAGTTCTTC,CASSSPGQGTYNEQFF
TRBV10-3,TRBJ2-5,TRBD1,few,TGTGCCATCAGGACAGGGCAAGAGACCCAGTACTTC,CAIRTGQETQYF
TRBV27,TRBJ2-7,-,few,TGTGCCAGCAGCCCGGGCAGGGGAAGAAAGGAGCAGTACTTC,CASSPGRGRKEQYF
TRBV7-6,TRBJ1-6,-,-,TGTGCCAGCAGCTTCCGGGTGAATAATTCACCCCTCCACTTT,CASSFRVNNSPLHF
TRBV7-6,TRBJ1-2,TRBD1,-,TGTGCCAGCAGCCCGCGACAGGGGGCGCTTAACTATGGCTACACCTTC,CASSPRQGALNYGYTF
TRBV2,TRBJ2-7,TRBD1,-,TGTGCCACCGAGGGGACAGCGAACTACGAGCAGTACTTC,CATEGTANYEQYF
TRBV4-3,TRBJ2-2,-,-,TGCGCCAGCAGCCAAGATGACGCTAGTTTCTGCGCCGGGGAGCTGTTTTTT,CASSQDDASFCAGELFF
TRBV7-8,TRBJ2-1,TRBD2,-,TGTGCCAGCAGCTTAGATCTAGCGGGGGGGCCCCCTACGTACAATGAGCAGTTCTTC,CASSLDLAGGPPTYNEQFF
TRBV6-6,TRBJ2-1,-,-,TGTGCCAGCACTTGGCACCGGGACTTCGGTGAGCAGTTCTTC,CASTWHRDFGEQFF